This T cell receptor beta chain was obtained from a study of graft-versus-host responses after intestinal transplantation. On the study more broadly: The study gave all recipients anti-thymocyte globulin induction, then tacrolimus and steroids for two to three years.

The V gene's germline CDR1 is MNHEY and CDR2 SVGAGI. CDR3 length: 15 amino acids. After removal of 5 bases from V and 0 bases from J, the junction contained 6 bases not matched to a gene. The table came from immunoSEQ multiplex PCR; TCRdb's copy has only in-frame clones and leaves some out. The repertoire has 8,000 to 11,000 clones, around 29% of them found once; the top ten carry roughly 5%. This clone was observed a few times. CFSE-low proliferating responders, CD3+CD4+ and CD3+CD8+, were sorted post-reaction. The chain is built from TRBV6-5 and TRBJ1-1, with TRBD1 matching over 7 bases. This sequence was found in a human patient who was an organ donor for intestinal transplantation. The source was alloreactive CD4+ T cells from a mixed lymphocyte reaction culture, collected before transplantation. Subset noted: CFSE-low proliferating T cells sorted from approximately 6-day pre-transplant mixed lymphocyte reaction (GvH or HvG direction). The CDR3 DNA follows: TGTGCCAGCAGTCCACAGGGGTGGTTGAACACTGAAGCTTTCTTT. It codes for CASSPQGWLNTEAFF.